The source of this T cell receptor (beta chain) is a study of blood T cell repertoires in COVID-19. Study in general: T cells, B-cell-depleted T cells, or PBMCs provided the cDNA or gDNA that served as material.

Participants were aged 18 to 89 years, lived in about two dozen US areas, and enrolled virtually. Participants reported their clinical history, and cohort assignment relied on those reports. Authors' methods: Using reference gene primer amplification, nucleated cell counts were estimated. Generated by immunoSEQ multiplex PCR, the TCRdb table keeps only in-frame clones and is missing some. V and J calls and clone size are given by that table; D and trimming were obtained from the DNA. The sample yields some 140,000 clones, more than 70% seen once. Germline-derived CDR1 and CDR2 are SQVTM and ANQGSEA. With 3 bases removed from V and 2 bases from J, the gap between germline ends came to 13 bases. The CDR3 length is 14 residues.

The sample was PBMCs or T cells enriched from blood (not recorded which). The sequence derives from a man in his forties or fifties with acute COVID-19. The rearrangement joins TRBV29-1 to TRBJ2-5; TRBD2 might be the D (5 bases). CDR3 loop: CSVDRAGTQETQYF. CDR3 nucleotides: TGCAGCGTTGACCGGGCGGGTACTCAAGAGACCCAGTACTTC.